This T cell receptor beta chain came from a study of radiotherapy plus CTLA-4 blockade in lung cancer. Using immunoSEQ multiplex PCR, the repertoire was profiled, and TCRdb retains in-frame clones only, with some absent. The sample includes some 98,000 clones, around 86% of them seen just once. Germline V gives CDR1 SGHVS, CDR2 FQNEAQ. CDR3 length: 16 residues. Trimming left V 1 base short and J 0 bases short, with 12 bases between. The chain recombines TRBV7-8 with TRBJ1-1, with D unclear. This clonotype was sampled from a human donor with non-small cell lung cancer who had a partial response to radiotherapy plus ipilimumab. Here the sequenced sample was peripheral blood, taken from a patient treated with radiotherapy plus ipilimumab. Here the CDR3 reads CASSLGPAEMNTEAFF. The DNA of the CDR3 is TGTGCCAGCAGCTTAGGTCCCGCGGAAATGAACACTGAAGCTTTCTTT. The whole variable domain, filled in from reference TRBV7-8 and TRBJ1-1, reads GAGVSQSPRYKVAKRGQDVALRCDPISGHVSLFWYQQALGQGPEFLTYFQNEAQLDKSGLPSDRFFAERPEGSVSTLKIQRTQQEDSAVYLCASSLGPAEMNTEAFFGQGTRLTVV.